The 27 T cell receptor beta chains below come from one sample, sequenced in a study of technical replicates of blood from several donors. The method was immunoSEQ multiplex PCR; TCRdb's version includes in-frame clones alone and lacks a portion of them. The sample includes roughly 80,000 clones, nearly 96% of them seen just once. Sequencing was done on a sample of T cells isolated from PBMCs. These receptors came from a human donor in good health.

The chain carries TRBV11-3 and TRBJ2-7; D unresolved. Looked up from germline, CDR1 is SGHNT and CDR2 is YENEEA. The germline V and J ends were trimmed by 0 bases and 4 bases, with 7 bases remaining between them. The CDR3 contains 13 residues. The CDR3: CASSLDARYEQYF. The CDR3 coding sequence is TGTGCCAGCAGCTTAGATGCGCGATACGAGCAGTACTTC.

J is TRBJ2-5 and V is TRBV7-8; 7 bases line up with TRBD2. V lost 1 base to trimming and J lost 4 bases; unmatched junction nucleotides: 3. The CDR3 totals 14 residues. CDR1 SGHVS and CDR2 FQNEAQ come from the germline V gene. The CDR3 loop is CASSLGRELETQYF. CDR3 DNA sequence: TGTGCCAGCAGCTTAGGGCGGGAGCTAGAGACCCAGTACTTC.

This rearrangement joins TRBV2 to TRBJ2-2, with 7 bases matching TRBD1. This CDR3 comprises 15 residues. V lost 3 bases and J lost 3; bases outside the gene matches: 4. Looked up from germline, CDR1 is SNHLY and CDR2 is FYNNEI. CDR3 protein: CASSDDRAYTGELFF. The DNA of the CDR3 is TGTGCCAGCAGTGATGACAGGGCATACACCGGGGAGCTGTTTTTT.

This clone was observed once. The chain uses TRBV7-9 and TRBJ2-5; 9 bases agree with TRBD1. CDR1 is SEHNR, CDR2 FQNEAQ, per germline (reference sequence). Trimming took 3 bases from V and 4 from J; bases not matched to a gene: 0. This CDR3 comprises 13 residues. This CDR3 is CASSLDRGETQYF. The CDR3 DNA reads TGTGCCAGCAGCTTGGACAGGGGAGAGACCCAGTACTTC.

This chain links TRBV6-1 with TRBJ2-7; 8 nucleotides match TRBD1. The V gene end was trimmed by 7 bases and the J gene end by 2 bases; junction bases not matched to a gene: 4. The CDR3 is 13 amino acids. Germline V lookup: CDR1 MNHNS, CDR2 SASEGT. CDR3 amino acids: CASMNRGAYEQYF. CDR3 coding DNA: TGTGCCAGCATGAACAGGGGGGCCTACGAGCAGTACTTC.

The chain uses TRBV4-3 and TRBJ1-1; 8 bases match TRBD1. This CDR3 spans 18 amino acids. The V and J ends lost 4 bases and 2 bases, in that order; junction bases with no gene match: 15. From germline, CDR1 is LGHNA and CDR2 YSLEER. As DNA, the CDR3 is TGCGCCAGCAGCCTAAGGGCTCCGGGACAGGTGTTTAACACTGAAGCTTTCTTT. Its translation: CASSLRAPGQVFNTEAFF.

The chain couples TRBV28 to TRBJ2-7; TRBD1 aligns across 7 bases. The CDR3 spans 13 residues. In germline, CDR1 is MDHEN, CDR2 SYDVKM. J lost 5 bases, V lost 3 bases, and 4 bases had no gene match. CDR3 protein: CASSLQGVDEQYF. As DNA, the CDR3 is TGTGCCAGCAGTTTGCAGGGGGTAGACGAGCAGTACTTC.

The V call is TRBV4-3, the J call TRBJ1-5, with D possibly being TRBD1 (5 bases). The CDR3 has 14 residues. Germline values: CDR1 LGHNA, CDR2 YSLEER. V lost 1 base to trimming and J lost 6 bases, with 10 bases between them. CDR3 in amino acids: CASSQGTGFQPQHF. The CDR3 DNA follows: TGCGCCAGCAGCCAAGGCACAGGCTTTCAGCCCCAGCATTTT.

The chain uses TRBV7-8 and TRBJ2-1; TRBD2 is a possible D gene (6 bases). Germline V lookup: CDR1 SGHVS, CDR2 FQNEAQ. This CDR3 is built from 16 residues. The germline V and J ends were trimmed by 2 bases and 0 bases, with 11 bases remaining between them. The CDR3 sequence: CASSLTSQNSYNEQFF. The CDR3 coding sequence is TGTGCCAGCAGCTTAACTAGCCAGAACTCCTACAATGAGCAGTTCTTC.

The rearrangement joins TRBV27 to TRBJ1-5; TRBD1 might be the D (6 bases). The germline CDR1 and CDR2 sequences are MNHEY and SMNVEV (reference sequence). The ends were cut back, 5 bases at V and 5 bases at J, with 22 bases in the middle. The CDR3 loop spans 17 amino acids. The CDR3 reads CASSPIFQTGFYQPQHF. CDR3 DNA sequence: TGTGCCAGCAGTCCCATCTTCCAGACAGGTTTTTATCAGCCCCAGCATTTT.

The chain links TRBV7-3 to TRBJ2-1; perhaps TRBD1 as D (6 bases). CDR1 is SGHTA and CDR2 is FQGTGA in the germline V gene. V dropped 3 bases and J dropped 7 bases, with 16 bases sitting between them. The CDR3 covers 15 residues. CDR3 coding DNA: TGTGCCAGCAGCTTGGGTTTGGTAGGGGGTAATGAGCAGTTCTTC. Its protein product is CASSLGLVGGNEQFF. The full variable domain, in which reference TRBV7-3 and TRBJ2-1 provide the parts outside the CDR3, is GAGVSQTPSNKVTEKGKYVELRCDPISGHTALYWYRQSLGQGPEFLIYFQGTGAADDSGLPNDRFFAVRPEGSVSTLKIQRTERGDSAVYLCASSLGLVGGNEQFFGPGTRLTVL.

The chain combines TRBV27 with TRBJ2-7; D is uncertain. The V and J ends lost 6 bases and 2 bases respectively, with 20 bases between them. This CDR3 region has 16 residues. CDR1 MNHEY and CDR2 SMNVEV come from the germline V gene (reference sequence). CDR3 nucleotides: TGTGCCAGCAGGAAACCCGGAGACCCCAAGACCTACGAGCAGTACTTC. Translating gives CASRKPGDPKTYEQYF.

The chain combines TRBV6-5 with TRBJ2-2; D gene uncertain. V was shortened by 5 bases and J by 6 bases, with 7 bases between the two germline ends. The germline gives CDR1 MNHEY, CDR2 SVGAGI. The CDR3 consists of 12 residues. DNA of the CDR3: TGTGCCAGCAGTGAGGCCCCCGGGGAGCTGTTTTTT. This sequence encodes CASSEAPGELFF.

The genes are TRBV9 and TRBJ2-1, with 10 nucleotides matching TRBD2. J was trimmed by 6 bases and V by 3 bases; bases with no gene match: 9. Per the germline V gene, CDR1 is SGDLS and CDR2 is YYNGEE. This CDR3 is 16 amino acids long. CDR3 nucleotide sequence: TGTGCCAGCAGCGGTACCGGGACTAGCGCCTTCAATGAGCAGTTCTTC. Encoded protein: CASSGTGTSAFNEQFF.

This clone was picked up one time. The chain employs TRBV2 and TRBJ2-3; 11 bases fit TRBD2. Germline V lookup: CDR1 SNHLY, CDR2 FYNNEI. CDR3 size: 14 residues. V gave up 10 bases and J gave up 4 bases; unmatched junction bases: 7. The CDR3 nucleotides read TGTGCCACGGGAAGGGGACTAGCGGCAGATACGCAGTATTTT. Translated, it gives CATGRGLAADTQYF.

The chain is built from TRBV5-4 and TRBJ2-2, with D hard to call. The V end lost 5 bases, the J end lost 0 bases, and 8 bases lay between the germline ends. The germline CDR1 and CDR2 sequences are SGHNT and YYREEE (reference sequence). The CDR3 loop spans 14 amino acids. CDR3 sequence (DNA): TGTGCCAGCAGAACGACATCGAACACCGGGGAGCTGTTTTTT. The encoded protein is CASRTTSNTGELFF.

The chain joins TRBV11-2 to TRBJ2-2; a possible D gene is TRBD2 (6 bases). CDR1 is SGHAT and CDR2 is FQNNGV in the germline V gene. The ends were cut back, 4 bases at V and 1 base at J, with 13 bases in the middle. The length of the CDR3 is 16 residues. The CDR3 reads CASSSDYRLNTGELFF. CDR3 bases: TGTGCCAGCAGCTCGGACTATCGTCTGAACACCGGGGAGCTGTTTTTT.

The chain recombines TRBV4-2 with TRBJ1-5, with TRBD1 as a possible D gene (5 bases). Germline V gene sequence: CDR1 LGHNA, CDR2 YNFKEQ. Trimming took off 0 bases at V and 5 bases at J, with 20 bases between the two ends. CDR3 size: 18 residues. CDR3 protein: CASSQDIPAGPIYQPQHF. The CDR3 bases are TGTGCCAGCAGCCAAGATATTCCGGCAGGGCCTATATATCAGCCCCAGCATTTT.

This clone was detected only a few times. This sequence joins TRBV30 and TRBJ1-1, with no clear D. Trimming shortened V by 5 bases and J by 4 bases, and 11 bases separated the two germline ends. Germline V lookup: CDR1 GTSNPN, CDR2 SVGIG (reference sequence). This CDR3 spans 12 amino acids. Here the CDR3 DNA reads TGTGCCTGGGCCCCCGTCGGCACTGAAGCTTTCTTT. Translating it yields CAWAPVGTEAFF.

The V call is TRBV6-5, the J call TRBJ1-1; D gene uncertain. Germline CDR1 is MNHEY and CDR2 is SVGAGI. The CDR3 contains 12 residues. Trimming pared 4 bases from V and 5 bases from J, leaving 8 bases between. In DNA, the CDR3 is TGTGCCAGCAGTTCCGGTTGGACTGAAGCTTTCTTT. Translated, it gives CASSSGWTEAFF.

The rearrangement joins TRBV28 to TRBJ2-3; a weak D match, TRBD2 (5 bases). This CDR3 has 10 amino acids. The germline CDR1 and CDR2 sequences are MDHEN and SYDVKM. The V and J ends lost 10 bases and 8 bases respectively, with 10 bases between them. CDR3 coding DNA: TGTGCCACCGAGGGTGGTACGCAGTATTTT. Its translation is CATEGGTQYF.

This clone was seen more than once but under ten times. The genes are TRBV5-1 and TRBJ1-3, with D possibly being TRBD1 (6 bases). Trimming took off 4 bases at V and 3 bases at J, with 14 bases between the two ends. The CDR3 is made up of 15 amino acids. Germline V gene data show CDR1 as SGHRS and CDR2 as YFSETQ. This CDR3 is CASSPRTERGNTIYF. The CDR3 DNA is TGCGCCAGCAGCCCGCGGACAGAACGTGGAAACACCATATATTTT.

This clone has a handful of counts. The chain carries TRBV6-5 and TRBJ1-1; D uncertain. Germline V gene data show CDR1 as MNHEY and CDR2 as SVGAGI. The CDR3 is 13 residues long. Trimming removed 5 bases at V and 4 bases at J, with 11 bases between. The CDR3 nucleotides are TGTGCCAGCAGTACTCTGCGGGCCACTGAAGCTTTCTTT. This codes for CASSTLRATEAFF.

A remark on this clone: At one of its ends the junction is not consistent with the germline gene, which may arise from a read error. The gene calls are TRBV7-7 and TRBJ2-1, with 9 bases aligning to TRBD1. The CDR3 loop spans 15 amino acids. Germline CDR1 reads SSHAT; CDR2 reads FNYEAQ (reference sequence). The CDR3 spells CASSRRDREHDEQFF. The CDR3 region has the DNA TGTGCTAGCAGCCGCCGGGACAGGGAGCACGATGAGCAGTTCTTC.

J is TRBJ2-6 and V is TRBV5-1, with D possibly TRBD1 on 6 matching bases. Trimming removed 5 bases from V and 0 bases from J, with 15 bases in between. This CDR3 comprises 17 residues. Germline CDR1 is SGHRS and CDR2 is YFSETQ. The CDR3 DNA is TGCGCCAGCAGGAGGGGGTACACCAACTCTGGGGCCAACGTCCTGACTTTC. Its protein is CASRRGYTNSGANVLTF.

This chain connects TRBV7-6 to TRBJ1-5; D remains unclear. V dropped 6 bases and J dropped 4 bases, with 10 bases sitting between them. The CDR3 extends over 13 amino acids. CDR1 is SGHVS and CDR2 is FNYEAQ in the germline V gene. The CDR3 sequence is CASSSDTNQPQHF. CDR3 DNA: TGTGCCAGCAGTTCTGACACAAATCAGCCCCAGCATTTT.

J is TRBJ1-1 and V is TRBV5-6, with TRBD1 matching 7 bases. This CDR3 has 16 amino acids. Trimming removed 1 base from V and 0 bases from J; junction bases left unmatched: 6. Per the germline V gene, CDR1 is SGHDT and CDR2 is YYEEEE. Here the CDR3 reads CASSLLDRSLNTEAFF. The CDR3 coding sequence is TGTGCCAGCAGCTTGCTGGACAGGAGTTTGAACACTGAAGCTTTCTTT. Full variable domain (remainder filled in from reference TRBV5-6 and TRBJ1-1): DAGVTQSPTHLIKTRGQQVTLRCSPKSGHDTVSWYQQALGQGPQFIFQYYEEEERQRGNFPDRFSGHQFPNYSSELNVNALLLGDSALYLCASSLLDRSLNTEAFFGQGTRLTVV.